The 3 T cell receptor beta chains reported below all come from one sample, sequenced in a study of cytomegalovirus exposure and HLA in healthy donors. 13 Jbeta primers and 60 Vbeta primers were used for the PCR. Libraries were prepared by immunoSEQ multiplex PCR; TCRdb keeps only in-frame clonotypes and omits some of them. The profile shows 200,000 to 250,000 clones, 85% to 90% of them singletons. Sequencing was performed on PBMCs. The origin of the receptors is a woman younger than 30 in good health and CMV-seronegative.

The DNA of the CDR3 is TGTGCCAGCAGCGTAGTGGCAGGGAGGGATAACTATGGCTACACCTTC. This encodes CASSVVAGRDNYGYTF. The V gene is TRBV9, the J gene TRBJ1-2, with TRBD1 as a possible D gene (5 bases). V was trimmed by 0 bases and J by 1 base, leaving 13 bases between them. This CDR3 is 16 amino acids long. Germline CDR1 and CDR2: SGDLS and YYNGEE.

The V gene is TRBV19, the J gene TRBJ2-5; TRBD2 aligns across 8 bases. Trimming cost V 6 bases and J 5 bases; bases outside gene matches: 5. The CDR3 is 13 amino acids. Germline values: CDR1 LNHDA, CDR2 SQIVND (reference sequence). DNA for the CDR3: TGTGCCAGTAGGTTGACTAGCGCGGAGACCCAGTACTTC. It translates to CASRLTSAETQYF.

The DNA for the CDR3 is TGTGCCAGCAGCTTACAGGGGGGTGTGTTAAACACTGAAGCTTTCTTT. It specifies CASSLQGGVLNTEAFF. The rearrangement links TRBV7-2 to TRBJ1-1, with 7 bases identical to TRBD1. This CDR3 comprises 16 residues. Trimming at V came to 2 bases and at J to 2 bases, leaving 8 bases not matched to a gene. Per the germline V gene, CDR1 is SGHTA and CDR2 is FQGNSA.